The next 6 T cell receptor beta chains were all read from a single sample in a study of neoadjuvant anti-PD-1 for oral cavity cancer. Time point meaning: after neoadjuvant nivolumab, at surgical resection. Clones were sequenced by immunoSEQ multiplex PCR, and TCRdb holds only the in-frame ones, with some missing. The data contain around 13,000 clones, approximately 73% of them singletons. The specimen comprised PBMCs, sampled after nivolumab (anti-PD-1) treatment. The receptors come from a person between 35 and 79 years old with oral cavity squamous cell carcinoma.

CDR3 in amino acids: CASSIMLNTEAFF. The CDR3, as DNA: TGTGCCAGTAGTATCATGTTGAACACTGAAGCTTTCTTT. J is TRBJ1-1 and V is TRBV19; D ambiguous. CDR1 is LNHDA, CDR2 SQIVND, per germline (reference sequence). The CDR3 sequence is 13 residues long. Trimming took off 3 bases at V and 0 bases at J, with 5 bases between the two ends.

This sequence joins TRBV12-2 and TRBJ2-7; the table calls TRBD2, which could not be checked here. TRBV12-2 corresponds to a pseudogene. The CDR3 spans 17 residues. Here the CDR3 DNA reads TGTGCAAGTCGCTTAGAGAGGAATGTCGGGAGGGCGTACGAGCAGTACTTC. Its protein product is CASRLERNVGRAYEQYF.

The CDR3 bases are TGTGCCAGCAGTTTACAGGGTAACACTGAAGCTTTCTTT. This encodes CASSLQGNTEAFF. J is TRBJ1-1 and V is TRBV6-6, with D possibly being TRBD1 (6 bases). Trimming cost V 4 bases and J 2 bases, with 8 bases left between them. The V gene's germline CDR1 is MNHNY and CDR2 SVGAGI (reference sequence). The CDR3 sequence is 13 residues long.

The chain couples TRBV19 to TRBJ2-1; TRBD2 aligns across 9 bases. The CDR3 length is 16 residues. The V segment lost 3 bases and the J segment 8 bases; nucleotides outside the gene matches: 11. Germline V gene sequence: CDR1 LNHDA, CDR2 SQIVND (reference sequence). CDR3 bases: TGTGCCAGTAGTATCCTAGCGGGAAGCGGCACGGATGAGCAGTTCTTC. This encodes CASSILAGSGTDEQFF.

CDR3 DNA sequence: TGCAGCGGGGGGTGGACGTCGAACACTGAAGCTTTCTTT. Residues: CSGGWTSNTEAFF. The V call is TRBV29-1, the J call TRBJ1-1; TRBD1 might be the D (5 bases). This CDR3 is 13 amino acids long. The germline V and J ends were trimmed by 7 bases and 1 base, with 13 bases remaining between them. CDR1 and CDR2 (germline): SQVTM, ANQGSEA.

The chain carries TRBV15 and TRBJ1-5; D possibly corresponds to TRBD1 (6 bases). Deletions cut 7 bases from V and 5 bases from J, with 18 bases between. The CDR3 has 15 amino acids. Germline loops: CDR1 LNHNV, CDR2 YYDKDF (reference sequence). The CDR3 protein is CATTPHRAGHQPQHF. CDR3 coding DNA: TGTGCCACCACGCCACACAGGGCGGGTCATCAGCCCCAGCATTTT.